These T cell receptor beta chains were read from a single sample in a study of blood T cell repertoires in COVID-19. Sequencing was performed with immunoSEQ multiplex PCR; in TCRdb, only in-frame clones are kept and a portion is missing. The table lists about 200,000 clones, roughly 89% of them singletons, with approximately 2.3% in the top ten. Sequencing input: PBMCs or T cells enriched from blood (not recorded which). The receptors originated from a middle-aged woman with acute COVID-19. CDR3s include the opening cysteine and the closing phenylalanine or tryptophan. The D gene is left open where the match is weak. Rows may omit the clone size; those that give it use once, few, many or a size class.

j_gene	v_gene	d_gene	abundance	CDR3nt	CDR3aa
TRBJ1-1	TRBV5-1	TRBD1	few	TGCGCCAGCTCCACAGGGGCAAACACTGAAGCTTTCTTT	CASSTGANTEAFF
TRBJ2-1	TRBV19	TRBD2	.	TGTGCCAGTAGCGGACTAGCGGCCATCTCCGGTGAGCAGTTCTTC	CASSGLAAISGEQFF
TRBJ2-7	TRBV3-1/TRBV3-2	TRBD2	.	TGTGCCAGCAGCCAAGGGGGGGGACCGGATCGAGAGCAGTACTTC	CASSQGGGPDREQYF
TRBJ2-1	TRBV5-4	TRBD2	.	TGTGCCAGCAGGCCCAGCGGGGAACCCTGGAATGAGCAGTTCTTC	CASRPSGEPWNEQFF
TRBJ2-1	TRBV10-2	TRBD1	.	TGCGCCAGCAGTGAAGGACAGGGCGGCCCCTACAATGAGCAGTTCTTC	CASSEGQGGPYNEQFF
TRBJ1-5	TRBV2	.	.	TGTGCCAGCAGTTCTAGGGGGAACAATCAGCCCCAGCATTTT	CASSSRGNNQPQHF
TRBJ1-5	TRBV9	.	.	TGTGCCAGCAGCGTAGCGGGGGACGGTTATCAGCCCCAGCATTTT	CASSVAGDGYQPQHF
TRBJ2-2	TRBV4-3	.	.	TGCGCCAGCAGCCAAGATTCAGGGGCCGGGGAGCTGTTTTTT	CASSQDSGAGELFF
TRBJ2-1	TRBV25-1	TRBD2	.	TGTGCCAGCAGGGAGCGGGAAGACAATGAGCAGTTCTTC	CASREREDNEQFF
TRBJ2-1	TRBV4-1	TRBD2	.	TGCGCCAGCAGCCAAGAACTAACGGCTAGCGGGCTCAATGAGCAGTTCTTC	CASSQELTASGLNEQFF
TRBJ1-2	TRBV28	TRBD1	.	TGTGCCAGCACCGCGTTGACAGGGACGGCAAACTATGGCTACACCTTC	CASTALTGTANYGYTF
TRBJ1-5	TRBV19	TRBD1	.	TGTGCCAGTACCGGGACAGGTAGCAATCAGCCCCAGCATTTT	CASTGTGSNQPQHF
TRBJ2-5	TRBV7-9	TRBD1	.	TGTGCCAGCCAGGGGGACATGGAAGAGACCCAGTACTTC	CASQGDMEETQYF
TRBJ1-1	TRBV4-1	TRBD1	.	TGCGCCAGCAGCCAAGAGTGGGGCAGGGGGCGGACTGAAGCTTTCTTT	CASSQEWGRGRTEAFF
TRBJ1-2	TRBV5-1	TRBD1	.	TGCGCCAGCAGCTTTGGAGACAGGGGGCTCGGTTCAACCTATGGCTACACCTTC	CASSFGDRGLGSTYGYTF
TRBJ1-1	TRBV7-3	.	.	TGTGCCAGCAGCTTCAGAGGCGGCACTGAAGCTTTCTTT	CASSFRGGTEAFF
TRBJ2-3	TRBV2	.	.	TGTGCCAGCAGTGAAGCGCTCTCAGTAACCTTTACAGATACGCAGTATTTT	CASSEALSVTFTDTQYF
TRBJ2-2	TRBV27	TRBD1	once	TGTGCCAGCAGTTTCTCTGGACAGGGAAACACCGGGGAGCTGTTTTTT	CASSFSGQGNTGELFF
TRBJ2-1	TRBV9	TRBD2	.	TGTGCCAGCAGCGTAGGTCATAGCGGGATCCCGTTAGTTTACAATGAGCAGTTCTTC	CASSVGHSGIPLVYNEQFF
TRBJ1-2	TRBV6-5	TRBD1	.	TGTGCCAGCAAAGGGACAGATATTTATGGCTACACCTTC	CASKGTDIYGYTF
TRBJ2-3	TRBV5-1	TRBD2	.	TGCGCCAGCAGCTTAACTAGCGGATCCCGATTAGATACGCAGTATTTT	CASSLTSGSRLDTQYF
TRBJ2-1	TRBV7-2	TRBD2	.	TGTGCCAGCAGCTTGAGCGGGAGGGCCCTCAATGAGCAGTTCTTC	CASSLSGRALNEQFF